This TCR beta chain is drawn from a study of T cell repertoires in cytomegalovirus infection. Study details: From public TCR beta signatures came an indication of both CMV infection and matching HLA type.

Points from the study as a whole: HLA-C-restricted CMV clonotypes gave the most frequent clonotype in two of eight donors.

This clonotype has only a few counts. Its target is unknown. TCRdb redid the calling of the reads with MiXCR, one entry per CDR3 protein. This table has around 530,000 distinct CDR3 sequences, about 30% appearing once. Trimming took 4 bases from V and 4 from J; bases not matched to a gene: 7. In germline, CDR1 is SGHNT, CDR2 YYREEE (reference sequence). The CDR3 totals 16 residues. Material: PBMCs. The rearrangement links TRBV5-4 to TRBJ2-1; 11 bases are shared with TRBD1. The source is a human donor in good health (CMV status not recorded). Some clones in this sample may be carry-over from other donors' samples. The CDR3 protein is CASSHAGTGGYNEQFF. DNA of the CDR3: TGTGCCAGCAGCCACGCCGGGACAGGGGGATACAATGAGCAGTTCTTC.